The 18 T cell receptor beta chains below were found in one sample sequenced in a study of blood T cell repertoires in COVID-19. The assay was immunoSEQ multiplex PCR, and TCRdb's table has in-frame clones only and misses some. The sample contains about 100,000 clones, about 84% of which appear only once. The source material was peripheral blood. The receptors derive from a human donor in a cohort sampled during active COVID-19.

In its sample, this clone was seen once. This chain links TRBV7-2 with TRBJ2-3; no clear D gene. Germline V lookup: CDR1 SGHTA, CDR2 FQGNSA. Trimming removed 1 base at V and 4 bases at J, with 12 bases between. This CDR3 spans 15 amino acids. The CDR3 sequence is CASSLVFPVADTQYF. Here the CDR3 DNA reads TGTGCCAGCAGCTTAGTGTTTCCCGTTGCAGATACGCAGTATTTT.

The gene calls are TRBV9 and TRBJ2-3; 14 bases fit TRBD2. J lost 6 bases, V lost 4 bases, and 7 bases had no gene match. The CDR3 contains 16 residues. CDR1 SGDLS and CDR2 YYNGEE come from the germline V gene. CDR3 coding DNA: TGTGCCAGCAGCCTGGGACTAGCGGGGGTCGAGGATACGCAGTATTTT. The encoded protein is CASSLGLAGVEDTQYF.

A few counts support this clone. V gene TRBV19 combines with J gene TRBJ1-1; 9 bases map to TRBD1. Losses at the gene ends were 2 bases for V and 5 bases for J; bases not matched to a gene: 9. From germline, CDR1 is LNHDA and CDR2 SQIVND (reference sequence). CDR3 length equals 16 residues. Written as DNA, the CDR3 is TGTGCCAGTAGTATACCCACAGGGGGCGCAAGGACTGAAGCTTTCTTT. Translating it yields CASSIPTGGARTEAFF.

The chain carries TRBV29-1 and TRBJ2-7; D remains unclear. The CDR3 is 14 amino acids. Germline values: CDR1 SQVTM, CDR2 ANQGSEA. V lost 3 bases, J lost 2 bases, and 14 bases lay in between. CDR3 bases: TGCAGCGTTGATGGTATAGCCGCTCCCTACGAGCAGTACTTC. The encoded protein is CSVDGIAAPYEQYF.

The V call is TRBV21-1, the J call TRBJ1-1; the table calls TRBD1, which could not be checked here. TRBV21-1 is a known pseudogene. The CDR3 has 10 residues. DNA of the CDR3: TGTGCCAGGGGGCTTTCTGAAGCTTTCTTT. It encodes CARGLSEAFF.

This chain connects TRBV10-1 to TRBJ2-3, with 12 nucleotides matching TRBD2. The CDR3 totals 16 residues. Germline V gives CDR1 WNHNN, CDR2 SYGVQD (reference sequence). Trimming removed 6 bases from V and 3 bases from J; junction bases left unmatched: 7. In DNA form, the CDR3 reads TGCGCCAGCAGCGCGACTAGCGGGAGTGGAACAGATACGCAGTATTTT. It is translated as CASSATSGSGTDTQYF.

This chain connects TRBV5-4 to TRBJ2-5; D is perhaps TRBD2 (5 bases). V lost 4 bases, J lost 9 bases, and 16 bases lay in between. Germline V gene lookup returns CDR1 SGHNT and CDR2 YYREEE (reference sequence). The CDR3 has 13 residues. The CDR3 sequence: CASSPTQPGAQYF. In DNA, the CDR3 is TGTGCCAGCAGCCCTACTCAGCCCGGGGCCCAGTACTTC. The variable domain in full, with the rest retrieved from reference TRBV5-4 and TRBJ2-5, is ETGVTQSPTHLIKTRGQQVTLRCSSQSGHNTVSWYQQALGQGPQFIFQYYREEENGRGNFPPRFSGLQFPNYSSELNVNALELDDSALYLCASSPTQPGAQYFGPGTRLLVL.

CDR3 sequence (DNA): TGTGCCAGCAGCCCCCCCGGGGGTCAGCCCCAGCATTTT. As protein: CASSPPGGQPQHF. The V call is TRBV12-3 or TRBV12-4, the J call TRBJ1-5; a weak D match, TRBD1 (5 bases). This CDR3 is 13 amino acids long. V was shortened by 6 bases and J by 6 bases, with 12 bases between the two germline ends.

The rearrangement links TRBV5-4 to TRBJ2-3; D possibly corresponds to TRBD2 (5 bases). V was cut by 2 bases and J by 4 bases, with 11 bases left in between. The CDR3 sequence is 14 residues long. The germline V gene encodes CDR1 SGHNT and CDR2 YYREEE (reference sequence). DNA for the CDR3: TGTGCCAGCAGCTTAGCGGTTAGGGCAGATACGCAGTATTTT. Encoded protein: CASSLAVRADTQYF.

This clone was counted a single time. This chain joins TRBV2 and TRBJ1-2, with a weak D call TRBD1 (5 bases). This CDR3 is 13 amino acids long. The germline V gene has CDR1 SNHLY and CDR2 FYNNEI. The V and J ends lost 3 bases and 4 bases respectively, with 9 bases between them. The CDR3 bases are TGTGCCAGCAGTGACCAGGGTTCCTATGGCTACACCTTC. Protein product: CASSDQGSYGYTF.

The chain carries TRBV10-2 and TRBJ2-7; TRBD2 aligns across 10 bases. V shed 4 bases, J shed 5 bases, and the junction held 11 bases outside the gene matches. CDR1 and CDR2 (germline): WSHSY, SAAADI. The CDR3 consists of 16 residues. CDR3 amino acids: CASSGPGTSVSHEQYF. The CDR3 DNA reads TGCGCCAGCAGTGGGCCGGGGACTAGCGTATCCCACGAGCAGTACTTC.

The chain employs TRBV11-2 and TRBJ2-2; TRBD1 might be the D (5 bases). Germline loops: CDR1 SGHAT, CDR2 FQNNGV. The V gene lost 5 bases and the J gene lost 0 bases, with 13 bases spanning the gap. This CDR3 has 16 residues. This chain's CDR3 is CASSRPGPSNTGELFF. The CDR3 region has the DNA TGTGCCAGCAGCCGTCCAGGGCCATCGAACACCGGGGAGCTGTTTTTT.

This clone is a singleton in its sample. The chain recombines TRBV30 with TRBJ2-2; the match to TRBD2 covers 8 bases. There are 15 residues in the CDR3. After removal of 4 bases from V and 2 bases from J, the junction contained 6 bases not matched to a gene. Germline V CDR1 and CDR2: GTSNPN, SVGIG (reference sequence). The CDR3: CAWTLAGGNTGELFF. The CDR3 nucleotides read TGTGCCTGGACTCTGGCGGGAGGTAACACCGGGGAGCTGTTTTTT.

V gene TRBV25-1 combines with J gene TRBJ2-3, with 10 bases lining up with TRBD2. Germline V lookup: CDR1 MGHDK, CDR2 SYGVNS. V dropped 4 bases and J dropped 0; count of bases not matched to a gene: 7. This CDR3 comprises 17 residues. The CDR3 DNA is TGTGCCAGCAGTGCCTTGACTAGCGGGCCTAGCACAGATACGCAGTATTTT. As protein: CASSALTSGPSTDTQYF.

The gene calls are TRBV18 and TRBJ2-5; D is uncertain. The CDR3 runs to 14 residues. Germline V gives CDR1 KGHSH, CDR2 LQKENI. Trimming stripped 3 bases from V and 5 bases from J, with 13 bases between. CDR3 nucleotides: TGTGCCAGCTCACCCGACGCCCCTAGGGAGACCCAGTACTTC. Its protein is CASSPDAPRETQYF.

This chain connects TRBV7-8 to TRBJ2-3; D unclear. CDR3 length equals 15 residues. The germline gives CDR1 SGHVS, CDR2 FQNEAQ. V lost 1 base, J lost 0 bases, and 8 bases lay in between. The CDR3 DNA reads TGTGCCAGCAGCTTAGGTCCCCTTAGCACAGATACGCAGTATTTT. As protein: CASSLGPLSTDTQYF.

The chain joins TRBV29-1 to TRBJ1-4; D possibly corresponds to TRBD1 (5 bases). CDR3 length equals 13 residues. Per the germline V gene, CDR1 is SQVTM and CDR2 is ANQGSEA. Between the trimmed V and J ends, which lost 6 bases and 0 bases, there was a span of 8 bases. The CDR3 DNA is TGCAGCGTCCTGGGGCCAACTAATGAAAAACTGTTTTTT. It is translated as CSVLGPTNEKLFF.

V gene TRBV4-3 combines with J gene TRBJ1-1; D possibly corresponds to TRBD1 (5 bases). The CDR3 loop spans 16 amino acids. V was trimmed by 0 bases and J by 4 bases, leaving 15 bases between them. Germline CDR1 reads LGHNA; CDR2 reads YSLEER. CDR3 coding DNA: TGCGCCAGCAGCCAAGATTCAGGGCAGGTTGGCACTGAAGCTTTCTTT. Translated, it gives CASSQDSGQVGTEAFF.